The rows below give T cell receptor beta chains drawn from one sample of a study of control samples from healthy donors and cancer patients. TCRdb keeps only in-frame clones here, not all; method: immunoSEQ multiplex PCR. The repertoire holds more than 140,000 clones, with 90% to 95% as singletons. The sample was blood. Receptor source: a man aged 40-50 years in good health. Both conserved end residues are part of each CDR3. Fields, in order: J gene, clone size, D gene, CDR3 length, V gene, CDR3 DNA, CDR3 protein. The D gene is left open where the match is weak. Clone sizes are given selectively: once, few, many, or a class where the clone is expanded.

j_call: TRBJ2-2; clone_size: NA; d_call: NA; cdr3_length: 15; v_call: TRBV18; cdr3_nt: TGTGCCAGCTCACCGTCGGAGTTTCGTACAGGGGAGCTGTTTTTT; cdr3_aa: CASSPSEFRTGELFF
j_call: TRBJ2-7; clone_size: NA; d_call: NA; cdr3_length: 13; v_call: TRBV5-6; cdr3_nt: TGTGCCAGCAGCGACGGGACTGTCTACGAGCAGTACTTC; cdr3_aa: CASSDGTVYEQYF
j_call: TRBJ2-2; clone_size: NA; d_call: NA; cdr3_length: 12; v_call: TRBV11-2; cdr3_nt: TGTGCCAGCAGCTTATCCACCGGGGAGCTGTTTTTT; cdr3_aa: CASSLSTGELFF
j_call: TRBJ2-5; clone_size: once; d_call: NA; cdr3_length: 12; v_call: TRBV9; cdr3_nt: TGTGCCAGCAGCGTAGGTTTGGAGACCCAGTACTTC; cdr3_aa: CASSVGLETQYF
j_call: TRBJ1-1; clone_size: NA; d_call: NA; cdr3_length: 14; v_call: TRBV6-5; cdr3_nt: TGTGCCAGCCGCCCCGGGGTTGCGGACACTGAAGCTTTCTTT; cdr3_aa: CASRPGVADTEAFF
j_call: TRBJ2-2; clone_size: NA; d_call: TRBD2; cdr3_length: 18; v_call: TRBV3-1/TRBV3-2; cdr3_nt: TGTGCCAGCAGCCAAGGCACTAGCGGGGGGCCGGGCACCGGGGAGCTGTTTTTT; cdr3_aa: CASSQGTSGGPGTGELFF
j_call: TRBJ2-2; clone_size: NA; d_call: TRBD1; cdr3_length: 16; v_call: TRBV19; cdr3_nt: TGTGCCAGTAGTACCGGAAAGGGGGCGAGGACCGGGGAGCTGTTTTTT; cdr3_aa: CASSTGKGARTGELFF
j_call: TRBJ2-7; clone_size: once; d_call: NA; cdr3_length: 14; v_call: TRBV7-9; cdr3_nt: TGTGCCAGCTCGTATCCTGGAGGGTCGGTCGAGCAGTACTTC; cdr3_aa: CASSYPGGSVEQYF
j_call: TRBJ2-3; clone_size: NA; d_call: NA; cdr3_length: 15; v_call: TRBV11-2; cdr3_nt: TGTGCCAGCAGCTTAGCCCTCCATGGCACAGATACGCAGTATTTT; cdr3_aa: CASSLALHGTDTQYF
j_call: TRBJ2-7; clone_size: once; d_call: NA; cdr3_length: 14; v_call: TRBV28; cdr3_nt: TGTGCCAGCAGGACAGGCGGGTCCTACTACGAGCAGTACTTC; cdr3_aa: CASRTGGSYYEQYF
j_call: TRBJ1-1; clone_size: NA; d_call: TRBD1; cdr3_length: 13; v_call: TRBV27; cdr3_nt: TGTGCCAGCTGCAACAGGGGGCACACTGAAGCTTTCTTT; cdr3_aa: CASCNRGHTEAFF